The TCR beta chain under discussion was sequenced for a study of shared T cell receptors in the human thymus. The assay was immunoSEQ multiplex PCR, and TCRdb's table has in-frame clones only and misses some. The top ten clones hold less than 0.04% of a sample with 63,000 or so clones, more than 90% of them seen once. The CDR3 spans 19 residues. Trimming cost V 4 bases and J 0 bases, with 23 bases left between them. Germline V gene data show CDR1 as SGHDT and CDR2 as YYEEEE. The J gene is TRBJ1-5, the V gene TRBV5-6; D is possibly TRBD1 (6 bases). Input material: thymocytes. This TCR came from a human donor. The CDR3 DNA reads as TGTGCCAGCAGCACGCGGGCAGGGGAGAAATATTATAGCAATCAGCCCCAGCATTTT. Its translation: CASSTRAGEKYYSNQPQHF.